What follows are 30 T cell receptor beta chains derived from one specimen sequenced in a study of response to subunit inactivated influenza vaccine. TCRdb recomputed calls from the RT-PCR reads with MiXCR, one row per CDR3 protein. The sample carries 450,000 to 550,000 distinct CDR3 sequences, roughly 27% recorded once. The sample consisted of CD4+ T cells sorted from PBMCs, taken 5 to 6 days after vaccination. The receptor source for this set is a man in his fifties who received an inactivated influenza vaccine.

The J gene is TRBJ2-1, the V gene TRBV5-1, with TRBD2 identical over 10 bases. CDR1 is SGHRS and CDR2 is YFSETQ in the germline V gene. There are 13 residues in the CDR3. Trimming took 4 bases from V and 12 from J; bases not matched to a gene: 7. The CDR3 sequence: CASSPSGRAAQFF. The CDR3 DNA reads TGCGCCAGCAGCCCCAGCGGGAGGGCTGCGCAGTTCTTC.

In this sample, this clonotype turned up a few times. The V and J genes are TRBV4-2 and TRBJ1-5, with D possibly TRBD1 on 5 matching bases. Deletions cut 1 base from V and 3 bases from J, with 13 bases between. In germline, CDR1 is LGHNA, CDR2 YNFKEQ. This CDR3 has 16 amino acids. CDR3 DNA: TGTGCCAGCAGCCAAGCCGGAAGGGGTACCAATCAGCCCCAGCATTTT. Translation gives CASSQAGRGTNQPQHF.

This clonotype was counted between two and nine times. J is TRBJ2-7 and V is TRBV7-9; no definite D call. There are 15 residues in the CDR3. CDR1 and CDR2 (germline): SEHNR, FQNEAQ (reference sequence). The V gene lost 5 bases and the J gene lost 2 bases, with 16 bases spanning the gap. The CDR3 nucleotides are TGTGCCAGCAGCCCTCCTCCCAAACCCCCCTACGAGCAGTACTTC. It codes for CASSPPPKPPYEQYF. Looking up the rest from reference TRBV7-9 and TRBJ2-7 gives the full variable domain: DTGVSQNPRHKITKRGQNVTFRCDPISEHNRLYWYRQTLGQGPEFLTYFQNEAQLEKSRLLSDRFSAERPKGSFSTLEIQRTEQGDSAMYLCASSPPPKPPYEQYFGPGTRLTVT.

Written as DNA, the CDR3 is TGTGCCAGCAGCCCTGCGGGGGCGGATGGCTACACCTTC. Protein: CASSPAGADGYTF. The chain has TRBV3-1 and TRBJ1-2; D is possibly TRBD1 (6 bases). Trimming shortened V by 4 bases and J by 6 bases, and 12 bases separated the two germline ends. The CDR3 runs to 13 residues. Germline V lookup: CDR1 LGHDT, CDR2 YNNKEL (reference sequence).

This clonotype was seen only a few times. This sequence joins TRBV15 and TRBJ2-5; 10 nucleotides match TRBD2. There are 14 residues in the CDR3. V was clipped by 9 bases and J by 5 bases; unmatched bases: 9. From germline, CDR1 is LNHNV and CDR2 YYDKDF (reference sequence). Here the CDR3 DNA reads TGTGCCACAGCCGCTAGCGGGAGATGGGAGACCCAGTACTTC. It translates to CATAASGRWETQYF.

V usage is TRBV15 and J usage is TRBJ1-2, with no clear D. CDR1 is LNHNV, CDR2 YYDKDF, per germline (reference sequence). The germline V and J ends were trimmed by 2 bases and 0 bases, with 10 bases remaining between them. The CDR3 totals 15 residues. CDR3 region: CATSRKTHTNYGYTF. DNA of the CDR3: TGTGCCACCAGCAGAAAGACGCACACTAACTATGGCTACACCTTC.

The chain has TRBV28 and TRBJ2-7; 7 bases are a match to TRBD2. The J segment lost 2 bases and the V segment lost 4 bases, leaving 11 bases of the junction unmatched. CDR1 and CDR2 from the germline V gene are MDHEN and SYDVKM. The length of the CDR3 is 16 residues. The CDR3 sequence: CASSSRWAGAPYEQYF. For the CDR3, the DNA is TGTGCCAGCAGTTCCCGATGGGCGGGAGCCCCCTACGAGCAGTACTTC. The complete variable domain, with remaining parts taken from reference TRBV28 and TRBJ2-7, reads DVKVTQSSRYLVKRTGEKVFLECVQDMDHENMFWYRQDPGLGLRLIYFSYDVKMKEKGDIPEGYSVSREKKERFSLILESASTNQTSMYLCASSSRWAGAPYEQYFGPGTRLTVT.

The V gene is TRBV5-1, the J gene TRBJ2-5; a weak D match, TRBD2 (6 bases). Germline CDR1 SGHRS, CDR2 YFSETQ. There are 13 residues in the CDR3. V lost 2 bases and J lost 9, with 14 bases in between. Written as DNA, the CDR3 is TGCGCCAGCAGCTTAACGGCGGGGATGGCCCAGTACTTC. Its translation is CASSLTAGMAQYF.

The J gene is TRBJ1-1, the V gene TRBV6-5, with D uncertain. The CDR3 spans 15 residues. Trimming left V 2 bases short and J 0 bases short, with 10 bases between. From germline, CDR1 is MNHEY and CDR2 SVGAGI. The CDR3 DNA is TGTGCCAGCAGTTACGGCGGGTTGGTGAACACTGAAGCTTTCTTT. Translation gives CASSYGGLVNTEAFF.

On this clonotype itself: At one boundary the junction diverges from the germline segment, which might be a read error. The chain links TRBV10-3 to TRBJ2-7; tentative D call: TRBD1 (6 bases). This CDR3 spans 12 amino acids. Germline loops: CDR1 ENHRY, CDR2 SYGVKD. CDR3 sequence (DNA): TGTGCCATCAGTTTACAGGGTTACGAGAAGTACTTC. It is translated as CAISLQGYEKYF.

The rearrangement links TRBV5-1 to TRBJ2-3, with a possible D match to TRBD2 (6 bases). Germline V gives CDR1 SGHRS, CDR2 YFSETQ. The V end was cut by 4 bases, the J end by 2 bases, with 11 bases between. This CDR3 is built from 14 residues. CDR3 sequence reads: CASSPGGDTDTQYF. The CDR3 nucleotides read TGCGCCAGCAGCCCGGGCGGGGACACAGATACGCAGTATTTT. The full variable domain, in which reference TRBV5-1 and TRBJ2-3 provide the parts outside the CDR3, is KAGVTQTPRYLIKTRGQQVTLSCSPISGHRSVSWYQQTPGQGLQFLFEYFSETQRNKGNFPGRFSGRQFSNSRSEMNVSTLELGDSALYLCASSPGGDTDTQYFGPGTRLTVL.

This chain joins TRBV10-3 and TRBJ1-1, with 7 bases aligning to TRBD1. The germline V gene encodes CDR1 ENHRY and CDR2 SYGVKD. This CDR3 has 14 residues. V lost 7 bases, J lost 5 bases, and 10 bases stayed unmatched. As DNA, the CDR3 is TGTGCCATCACAAGACAGGGCCCGGTGACTGAAGCTTTCTTT. Its translation is CAITRQGPVTEAFF.

The V gene is TRBV9, the J gene TRBJ2-2; TRBD1 matches 11 bases. The CDR3 is 14 amino acids. The J segment lost 6 bases and the V segment lost 4 bases, leaving 2 bases of the junction unmatched. CDR1 is SGDLS, CDR2 YYNGEE, per germline. The CDR3 region is CASSKGQGAGELFF. CDR3 nucleotides: TGTGCCAGCAGCAAGGGACAGGGGGCCGGGGAGCTGTTTTTT.

This clonotype turned up a few times. V is TRBV6-2 or TRBV6-3 and J is TRBJ2-1, with 14 bases matching TRBD2. Germline V gene lookup returns CDR1 MNHEY and CDR2 SVGEGT. The ends lost 6 bases at V and 8 bases at J; junction bases unmatched: 9. The CDR3 sequence is 16 residues long. The CDR3 bases are TGTGCCAGCAGCGACGGGACTAGCGGGAGAACGTATGAGCAGTTCTTC. This sequence encodes CASSDGTSGRTYEQFF.

The V and J genes are TRBV6-1 and TRBJ2-1; 7 bases line up with TRBD1. Germline V gene data show CDR1 as MNHNS and CDR2 as SASEGT. V gave up 3 bases and J gave up 3 bases; unmatched junction bases: 8. The CDR3 length is 16 residues. The chain's CDR3 is CASSDRGQRFYNEQFF. The CDR3 nucleotides are TGTGCCAGCAGTGATCGGGGACAGAGGTTCTACAATGAGCAGTTCTTC.

This clonotype has more than one count but fewer than ten. This rearrangement joins TRBV20-1 to TRBJ2-5, with D perhaps matching TRBD1 or TRBD2 (5 bases each). This CDR3 has 12 amino acids. Germline CDR1 DFQATT, CDR2 SNEGSKA (reference sequence). The CDR3 region has the DNA TGCAGCGGACTGGGACACCAAGAGACCCAGTACTTC. Its protein is CSGLGHQETQYF.

This clonotype was seen a few times. The J gene is TRBJ2-7, the V gene TRBV11-2; D is uncertain. CDR1 and CDR2 (germline): SGHAT, FQNNGV. With 5 bases removed from V and 4 bases from J, the gap between germline ends came to 12 bases. The CDR3 has 13 amino acids. The CDR3 here is CASSQTDGYEQYF. The CDR3 coding sequence is TGTGCCAGCAGCCAAACGGACGGGTACGAGCAGTACTTC.

This clonotype was found a few times. V and J are TRBV20-1 and TRBJ1-4, with 8 bases identical to TRBD1. The CDR3 is 11 amino acids. Trimming at V came to 1 base and at J to 11 bases, leaving 0 bases not matched to a gene. Looked up from germline, CDR1 is DFQATT and CDR2 is SNEGSKA (reference sequence). CDR3 sequence: CSARGTGKLFF. CDR3 nucleotides: TGCAGTGCTAGAGGGACAGGGAAACTGTTTTTT.

This clonotype was observed a few times. The chain combines TRBV20-1 with TRBJ1-5; D gene ambiguous. This CDR3 comprises 13 residues. The germline V gene encodes CDR1 DFQATT and CDR2 SNEGSKA (reference sequence). The V and J ends lost 2 bases and 3 bases respectively, with 8 bases between them. The CDR3: CSARRGANQPQHF. The CDR3 DNA reads TGCAGTGCTAGACGGGGAGCCAATCAGCCCCAGCATTTT.

This clonotype was counted a few times. The chain joins TRBV7-2 to TRBJ1-3; D call uncertain. The CDR3 covers 15 residues. V shed 2 bases and J shed 0 bases, with 8 bases lying between them. Germline V gives CDR1 SGHTA, CDR2 FQGNSA. The CDR3 region has the DNA TGTGCCAGCAGCTTAAGCTGGGGCTCTGGAAACACCATATATTTT. This gives the protein CASSLSWGSGNTIYF.

In its sample, this clonotype was seen a few times. The J gene is TRBJ2-1, the V gene TRBV11-2, with 9 bases aligning to TRBD2. V gave up 5 bases and J gave up 9 bases; unmatched junction bases: 11. This CDR3 has 15 amino acids. Germline assignment: CDR1 SGHAT and CDR2 FQNNGV. The CDR3 nucleotides are TGTGCCAGCAGCCTCGGGGCGGGGGGGCCTGCTGAGCAGTTCTTC. It yields the protein CASSLGAGGPAEQFF.

The J gene is TRBJ1-2, the V gene TRBV5-1; D gene uncertain. The germline CDR1 and CDR2 sequences are SGHRS and YFSETQ. V shed 4 bases and J shed 6 bases, with 10 bases lying between them. This CDR3 spans 12 amino acids. CDR3 nucleotides: TGCGCCAGCAGCATTGAAAGCCATGGCTACACCTTC. Translating it yields CASSIESHGYTF.

The rearrangement links TRBV4-3 to TRBJ2-2; TRBD1 or TRBD2 may be the D gene (5 bases each). Trimming stripped 3 bases from V and 2 bases from J, with 22 bases between. The CDR3 consists of 19 residues. Germline V CDR1 and CDR2: LGHNA, YSLEER. CDR3 sequence: CASSHRDLGRDPNTGELFF. CDR3 coding DNA: TGCGCCAGCAGCCATCGCGATTTGGGTAGGGACCCTAACACCGGGGAGCTGTTTTTT.

The CDR3 region has the DNA TGTGCCAGCAGCCAGGTTCTTGGTGGCACAGATACGCAGTATTTT. Protein sequence: CASSQVLGGTDTQYF. The V and J genes are TRBV6-1 and TRBJ2-3; D is unresolved. The CDR3 is made up of 15 amino acids. Germline CDR1 is MNHNS and CDR2 is SASEGT. V shed 6 bases and J shed 1 base, with 14 bases lying between them.

V and J are TRBV20-1 and TRBJ1-6; D possibly corresponds to TRBD1 (5 bases). Trimming shortened V by 3 bases and J by 7 bases, and 10 bases separated the two germline ends. CDR1 and CDR2 from the germline V gene are DFQATT and SNEGSKA (reference sequence). The CDR3 has 13 amino acids. The CDR3 reads CSARRDPNSPLHF. Here the CDR3 DNA reads TGCAGTGCTAGGCGGGACCCAAATTCACCCCTCCACTTT.

A few counts support this clonotype. CDR3 sequence (DNA): TGCGCCAGCAGTGAGATGGGACAGGGGGAGGGCTTTGAAGCTTTCTTT. As protein: CASSEMGQGEGFEAFF. The V gene is TRBV10-2, the J gene TRBJ1-1; 11 positions match TRBD1. The V segment lost 2 bases and the J segment 7 bases; nucleotides outside the gene matches: 9. The CDR3 is 16 amino acids. Germline values: CDR1 WSHSY, CDR2 SAAADI.

The chain couples TRBV7-8 to TRBJ1-5; the D gene is possibly TRBD1 (5 bases). The V and J ends lost 5 bases and 6 bases respectively, with 17 bases between them. This CDR3 has 15 residues. The V gene's germline CDR1 is SGHVS and CDR2 FQNEAQ. The CDR3 nucleotides read TGTGCCAGCAGCCCCCGCAGGGTAGGGTCTCAGCCCCAGCATTTT. This translates into CASSPRRVGSQPQHF.

There are many counts of this clonotype. CDR3 nucleotides: TGCGCCAGCAGCTTGGTAAGGGATTCTAATTCACCCCTCCACTTT. It codes for CASSLVRDSNSPLHF. The chain has TRBV5-1 and TRBJ1-6; D call uncertain. The CDR3 extends over 15 amino acids. Germline values: CDR1 SGHRS, CDR2 YFSETQ. V lost 0 bases and J lost 6, with 10 bases in between. Full variable domain (rest looked up from reference TRBV5-1 and TRBJ1-6): KAGVTQTPRYLIKTRGQQVTLSCSPISGHRSVSWYQQTPGQGLQFLFEYFSETQRNKGNFPGRFSGRQFSNSRSEMNVSTLELGDSALYLCASSLVRDSNSPLHFGNGTRLTVT.

This CDR3 reads CAISALAGVRGDTQYF. CDR3 DNA sequence: TGTGCCATCAGTGCACTAGCGGGAGTAAGGGGAGATACGCAGTATTTT. V usage is TRBV10-3 and J usage is TRBJ2-3, with 11 bases that match TRBD2. CDR3 length: 16 amino acids. Germline V CDR1 and CDR2: ENHRY, SYGVKD. V was clipped by 4 bases and J by 5 bases; unmatched bases: 8.

The rearrangement joins TRBV12-3 or TRBV12-4 to TRBJ1-1, with D uncertain. The CDR3 has 14 residues. V was trimmed by 5 bases and J by 0 bases, leaving 10 bases between them. The CDR3 nucleotides are TGTGCCAGCAGTCGGCGGGGTTTGAACACTGAAGCTTTCTTT. It yields the protein CASSRRGLNTEAFF.